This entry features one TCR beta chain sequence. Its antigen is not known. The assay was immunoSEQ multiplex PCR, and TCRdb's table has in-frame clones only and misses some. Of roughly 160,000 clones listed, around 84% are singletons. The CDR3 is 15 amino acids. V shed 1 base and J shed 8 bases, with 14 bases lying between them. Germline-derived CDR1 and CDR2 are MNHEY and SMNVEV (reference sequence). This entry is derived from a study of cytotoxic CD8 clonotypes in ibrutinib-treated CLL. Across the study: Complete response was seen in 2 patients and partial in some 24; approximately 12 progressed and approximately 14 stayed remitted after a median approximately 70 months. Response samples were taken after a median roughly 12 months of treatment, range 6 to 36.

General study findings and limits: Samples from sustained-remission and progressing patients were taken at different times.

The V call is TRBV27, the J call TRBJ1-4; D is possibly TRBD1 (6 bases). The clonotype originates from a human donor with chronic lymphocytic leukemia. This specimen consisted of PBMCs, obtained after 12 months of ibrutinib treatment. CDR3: CASSLYGDTGEKLFF. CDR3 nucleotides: TGTGCCAGCAGTTTATATGGGGACACCGGAGAAAAACTGTTTTTT.